The T cell receptor beta chain under discussion was sequenced for a study of cytomegalovirus exposure and HLA in healthy donors. Study-level background: HLA-typed donors were the source of around 85 million unique TCRs held in an early data release.

CDR3 length: 16 amino acids. The V segment lost 0 bases and the J segment 0 bases; nucleotides outside the gene matches: 0. CDR1 and CDR2 (germline): SGHRS, YFSETQ. About this clone itself: Additional DNA sequences in this sample encode the identical CDR3.

The PCR ran on 60 Vbeta and 13 Jbeta primers. The repertoire was sequenced with immunoSEQ multiplex PCR; TCRdb's copy has only in-frame clones and lacks some. The sample contains about 160,000 clones, about 60% of which appear only once. The sequence was collected from a woman aged 60-75 years in good health and CMV-seropositive. Sequenced: PBMCs. The V and J genes are TRBV5-1 and TRBJ2-3; 11 positions match TRBD2. In DNA form, the CDR3 reads TGCGCCAGCAGCTTGGGGACTAGCGGGAGCACAGATACGCAGTATTTT. Translated: CASSLGTSGSTDTQYF.